Listed here are 3 T cell receptor beta chains from one sample, sequenced in a study of shared clonotypes between healthy human individuals. Generated by immunoSEQ multiplex PCR, the TCRdb table keeps only in-frame clones and is missing some. The table has 630,000 or so clones, roughly 98% seen once; the top ten hold around 0.3%. Terminally differentiated effector memory CD45RA+ cells were excluded from the naive CD8 cells, which were CD45RO-negative and positively selected for CCR7. The sequencing input was naive CD8+ T cells sorted from blood. The receptor source for this set is a man aged 30-40 years in good health.

The V gene is TRBV11-2, the J gene TRBJ1-4, with D maybe TRBD1 (5 bases). Trimming shortened V by 5 bases and J by 6 bases, and 13 bases separated the two germline ends. Germline V gene data show CDR1 as SGHAT and CDR2 as FQNNGV. The CDR3 covers 14 residues. CDR3 region: CASSPRTGDEKLFF. The CDR3 nucleotides read TGTGCCAGCAGCCCGCGGACGGGGGATGAAAAACTGTTTTTT.

The rearrangement uses TRBV6-5 and TRBJ2-1, with D possibly being TRBD1 or TRBD2 (6 bases each). V lost 10 bases and J 4 bases, leaving 11 bases between the germline ends. This CDR3 has 12 residues. Germline CDR1 MNHEY, CDR2 SVGAGI. CDR3: CATGARYNEQFF. CDR3 sequence (DNA): TGTGCCACGGGGGCGAGGTACAATGAGCAGTTCTTC.

The chain has TRBV29-1 and TRBJ1-2, with TRBD1 matching 10 bases. This CDR3 spans 14 amino acids. Germline V lookup: CDR1 SQVTM, CDR2 ANQGSEA. Trimming removed 7 bases from V and 4 bases from J; junction bases left unmatched: 9. The CDR3 reads CSAAPGQGSYGYTF. The CDR3 DNA reads as TGCAGCGCTGCGCCGGGACAGGGGTCCTATGGCTACACCTTC.